This T cell receptor beta chain came from a study of response to subunit inactivated influenza vaccine. CDR3 length equals 15 residues. J gave up 1 base and V 1 base, and 0 bases lay outside the gene matches. Germline V gives CDR1 MNHEY, CDR2 SMNVEV (reference sequence). TCRdb itself ran the RT-PCR reads through MiXCR, one entry per CDR3 protein. The table shows about 570,000 distinct CDR3 sequences, with about 10% occurring only once. This clonotype has more than one count but fewer than ten. These records were also assigned to another study, of T cells expressing NK-cell markers. According to that study: As the method of synthesis, 5'RACE template switching with UMIs yielded TCR beta cDNA. In sorted CD3+CD56+NKG2C+, CD3+CD56+NKG2C- and CD3+CD56-NKG2C+ T cells, TCR beta repertoires were obtained. As a fraction of CD8+ T cells, dominant NKG2C+ clonotypes reached about 1.0-7.5% in six or seven donors. HCMV specificity of the expanded NKG2C+ T cell clones was not established.

The sequence came from a man aged 50 or older who received an inactivated influenza vaccine. Source: PBMCs from blood, taken on the day of vaccination. This sequence joins TRBV27 and TRBJ2-2; TRBD1 aligns across 7 bases. The CDR3 bases are TGTGCCAGCAGTTTATGGACAGGGAACACCGGGGAGCTGTTTTTT. It is translated as CASSLWTGNTGELFF.